This TCR beta chain was identified during a study of Ad26.COV2.S vaccination and SARS-CoV-2 variants. As for the study in general: Recipients of Ad26.COV2.S got it intramuscularly, once or twice 56 days apart. Findings and limits, study-wide: Greater spike-specific TCR breadth was seen in vaccine recipients than in placebo recipients.

The assay was immunoSEQ multiplex PCR, and TCRdb's table has in-frame clones only and misses some. This sample has approximately 300,000 clones, with around four fifths found just once. Documented treatment: some 20 received Ad26.COV2.S at low or high dose, single or two shots; about 5 received placebo; per-sample allocation not given. Specimen acquisition occurred on day 63 following the initial vaccine or placebo injection. A Boston adult aged 18-55 years was the donor. In the vaccine, an Ad26 vector expressed the SARS-CoV-2 spike of the Wuhan strain. Points on this clone: As yet, its antigen is unknown.

The germline V and J ends were trimmed by 1 base and 16 bases, with 20 bases remaining between them. The CDR3 contains 14 residues. Germline V gives CDR1 SGHDT, CDR2 YYEEEE. The source material was peripheral blood, sampled in a trial of Ad26.COV2.S vaccine versus placebo. The receptor comes from a person aged 18-65 years who received the Ad26.COV2.S COVID-19 vaccine or a placebo. This chain uses TRBV5-6 with TRBJ1-4; D gene unclear. The CDR3 loop is CASSLSPGGSPAFF. As DNA, the CDR3 is TGTGCCAGCAGCTTGTCCCCAGGAGGCTCCCCGGCGTTTTTT.